Below, 29 T cell receptor beta chains from the same sample are listed, as sequenced in a study of T cell responses to AZD1222 COVID-19 vaccine. Clones were sequenced by immunoSEQ multiplex PCR, and TCRdb holds only the in-frame ones, with some missing. The sample lists roughly 100,000 clones; 90% were seen once. The sample here was peripheral blood, taken on day 0 of AZD1222 vaccination. These receptors were taken from an adult in good health.

A remark on this clone: Other nucleotide sequences in the sample specify the same CDR3. The chain has TRBV7-8 and TRBJ1-3, with D uncertain. The germline gives CDR1 SGHVS, CDR2 FQNEAQ. Trimming stripped 4 bases from V and 2 bases from J, with 0 bases between. CDR3 length: 11 residues. CDR3 loop: CASSSGNTIYF. In DNA form, the CDR3 reads TGTGCCAGCAGCTCTGGAAACACCATATATTTT.

The V gene is TRBV9, the J gene TRBJ2-2; D gene ambiguous. The V gene's germline CDR1 is SGDLS and CDR2 YYNGEE. V was trimmed by 1 base and J by 8 bases, leaving 12 bases between them. This CDR3 contains 14 residues. The CDR3 spells CASSVRGTSGELFF. Here the CDR3 DNA reads TGTGCCAGCAGCGTAAGAGGAACGAGTGGGGAGCTGTTTTTT.

The chain links TRBV6-5 to TRBJ1-4; TRBD1 matches 9 bases. The CDR3 length is 14 residues. CDR1 and CDR2 from the germline V gene are MNHEY and SVGAGI. V trimming: 6 bases; J trimming: 7 bases; junction bases outside the gene matches: 6. The CDR3 loop is CASRLGQGGEKLFF. The CDR3 region has the DNA TGTGCCAGCAGGTTGGGACAGGGTGGTGAAAAACTGTTTTTT.

The rearrangement links TRBV4-1 to TRBJ1-3; D may be TRBD1 (6 bases). The CDR3 consists of 15 residues. Germline CDR1 MGHRA, CDR2 YSYEKL. V was pared by 2 bases and J by 1 base, with 9 bases between. The CDR3 sequence: CASSQTGLSGNTIYF. In DNA form, the CDR3 reads TGCGCCAGCAGCCAAACAGGGCTATCTGGAAACACCATATATTTT.

This sequence joins TRBV5-1 and TRBJ1-1; 10 bases fit TRBD1. The CDR3 consists of 16 residues. Trimming removed 2 bases from V and 3 bases from J; junction bases left unmatched: 7. Germline V gene sequence: CDR1 SGHRS, CDR2 YFSETQ. CDR3 bases: TGCGCCAGCAGCTTTGTGACAGGGGGCTCCGACACTGAAGCTTTCTTT. Translation gives CASSFVTGGSDTEAFF.

The rearrangement uses TRBV15 and TRBJ1-2, with D unclear. Trimming took off 0 bases at V and 2 bases at J, with 10 bases between the two ends. This CDR3 has 15 residues. Germline V gene data show CDR1 as LNHNV and CDR2 as YYDKDF (reference sequence). DNA of the CDR3: TGTGCCACCAGCAGAGATTTGAACAGAAACTATGGCTACACCTTC. This encodes CATSRDLNRNYGYTF.

V gene TRBV2 combines with J gene TRBJ1-1; weak D call: TRBD1 (5 bases). The CDR3 extends over 13 amino acids. Between the trimmed V and J ends, which lost 8 bases and 0 bases, there was a span of 10 bases. Germline CDR1 reads SNHLY; CDR2 reads FYNNEI. CDR3 nucleotides: TGTGCCAGCGTCCAGGGCGTGAACACTGAAGCTTTCTTT. It codes for CASVQGVNTEAFF.

V usage is TRBV28 and J usage is TRBJ1-1, with 7 bases lining up with TRBD1. Germline CDR1 is MDHEN and CDR2 is SYDVKM. The junction had 9 bases not matched to a gene; V was cut back by 3 bases and J by 11 bases. This CDR3 spans 13 amino acids. In DNA, the CDR3 is TGTGCCAGCAGTTTTGGGGCAGGGGGTGTCGCTTTCTTT. This sequence encodes CASSFGAGGVAFF. Supplemented by reference TRBV28 and TRBJ1-1, the full variable domain reads DVKVTQSSRYLVKRTGEKVFLECVQDMDHENMFWYRQDPGLGLRLIYFSYDVKMKEKGDIPEGYSVSREKKERFSLILESASTNQTSMYLCASSFGAGGVAFFGQGTRLTVV.

This clone turned up a few times. The chain is built from TRBV28 and TRBJ2-2; TRBD2 matches 10 bases. This CDR3 has 19 residues. The V gene end was trimmed by 5 bases and the J gene end by 1 base; junction bases not matched to a gene: 13. The germline gives CDR1 MDHEN, CDR2 SYDVKM. The chain's CDR3 is CASSPYRRASGGNTGELFF. Here the CDR3 DNA reads TGTGCCAGCAGTCCCTACCGCCGGGCTAGCGGGGGGAACACCGGGGAGCTGTTTTTT.

The J gene is TRBJ1-3, the V gene TRBV18, with TRBD1 matching 10 bases. The length of the CDR3 is 17 residues. CDR1 and CDR2 from the germline V gene are KGHSH and LQKENI. After removal of 2 bases from V and 7 bases from J, the junction contained 11 bases not matched to a gene. This CDR3 reads CASSPKAVGTGANTIYF. The CDR3 DNA is TGTGCCAGCTCACCAAAAGCCGTCGGGACAGGGGCCAACACCATATATTTT.

J is TRBJ2-6 and V is TRBV3-1 (or the pseudogene TRBV3-2); no reliable D call. V lost 2 bases and J 3 bases, leaving 20 bases between the germline ends. The germline V gene has CDR1 LGHDT and CDR2 YNNKEL (reference sequence). The CDR3 covers 19 residues. The CDR3 sequence is CASSQNVFVGFRGANVLTF. CDR3 nucleotides: TGTGCCAGCAGCCAAAACGTCTTTGTGGGATTTCGTGGGGCCAACGTCCTGACTTTC.

The chain has TRBV5-4 and TRBJ2-5; 7 nucleotides line up with TRBD1. Germline V lookup: CDR1 SGHNT, CDR2 YYREEE (reference sequence). The CDR3 consists of 12 residues. V was clipped by 4 bases and J by 4 bases; unmatched bases: 1. The CDR3 nucleotides are TGTGCCAGCAGCACAGGGGCAGAGACCCAGTACTTC. Its translation is CASSTGAETQYF. Complete variable domain (other parts from reference TRBV5-4 and TRBJ2-5): ETGVTQSPTHLIKTRGQQVTLRCSSQSGHNTVSWYQQALGQGPQFIFQYYREEENGRGNFPPRFSGLQFPNYSSELNVNALELDDSALYLCASSTGAETQYFGPGTRLLVL.

The V call is TRBV4-1, the J call TRBJ2-1; no clear D. This CDR3 has 12 amino acids. In germline, CDR1 is MGHRA, CDR2 YSYEKL. V lost 5 bases, J lost 7 bases, and 9 bases lay in between. The CDR3 is CASSAIRNEQFF. CDR3 nucleotides: TGCGCCAGCAGCGCTATCAGGAATGAGCAGTTCTTC.

The gene calls are TRBV5-4 and TRBJ1-6, with a tentative D call TRBD1 (5 bases). Germline V gene lookup returns CDR1 SGHNT and CDR2 YYREEE (reference sequence). The CDR3 runs 14 residues. The V end lost 1 base, the J end lost 8 bases, and 10 bases lay between the germline ends. The CDR3 protein is CASSLRGGDSPLHF. The DNA of the CDR3 is TGTGCCAGCAGCTTGCGGGGAGGGGATTCACCCCTCCACTTT. The variable domain in full, with the rest retrieved from reference TRBV5-4 and TRBJ1-6, is ETGVTQSPTHLIKTRGQQVTLRCSSQSGHNTVSWYQQALGQGPQFIFQYYREEENGRGNFPPRFSGLQFPNYSSELNVNALELDDSALYLCASSLRGGDSPLHFGNGTRLTVT.

The CDR3 DNA sequence: TGTGCCAGCAGCCGCAGCTCGGCCGGGGAGCTGTTTTTT. Its translation: CASSRSSAGELFF. J is TRBJ2-2 and V is TRBV3-1 (or the pseudogene TRBV3-2), with no clear D. V lost 4 bases and J lost 6, with 9 bases in between. This CDR3 has 13 residues. CDR1 and CDR2 (germline): LGHDT, YNNKEL (reference sequence).

The rearrangement joins TRBV27 to TRBJ2-3; 8 bases are shared with TRBD1. The germline gives CDR1 MNHEY, CDR2 SMNVEV (reference sequence). V lost 3 bases, J lost 2 bases, and 4 bases stayed unmatched. CDR3 length: 15 amino acids. The CDR3 region is CASSFLRGPTDTQYF. In DNA, the CDR3 is TGTGCCAGCAGTTTCCTCAGGGGGCCCACAGATACGCAGTATTTT.

The chain is built from TRBV7-2 and TRBJ2-3; tentatively, D is TRBD2 (5 bases). Germline loops: CDR1 SGHTA, CDR2 FQGNSA. V lost 1 base to trimming and J lost 6 bases, with 14 bases between them. CDR3 length: 15 residues. CDR3 sequence (DNA): TGTGCCAGCAGCTTAGAAAAACGGGGATTGGATACGCAGTATTTT. As protein: CASSLEKRGLDTQYF.

The genes are TRBV20-1 and TRBJ1-1, with a possible D match to TRBD1 (5 bases). Germline CDR1 is DFQATT and CDR2 is SNEGSKA (reference sequence). Trimming took 2 bases from V and 7 from J, leaving 8 bases between them. This CDR3 region has 11 residues. CDR3 DNA: TGCAGTGCTAGAATCCAGGGTGAAGCTTTCTTT. It translates to CSARIQGEAFF.

This chain connects TRBV19 to TRBJ1-2; 9 nucleotides align to TRBD1. The CDR3 runs 16 residues. Trimming removed 2 bases from V and 6 bases from J; junction bases left unmatched: 10. Looked up from germline, CDR1 is LNHDA and CDR2 is SQIVND (reference sequence). DNA of the CDR3: TGTGCCAGTAGTATACTACCGTCCGGGACAGGGAATGGCTACACCTTC. Protein sequence: CASSILPSGTGNGYTF.

The chain combines TRBV28 with TRBJ1-4; possibly TRBD1 for D (5 bases). The CDR3 extends over 13 amino acids. CDR1 is MDHEN and CDR2 is SYDVKM in the germline V gene. V was pared by 9 bases and J by 10 bases, with 18 bases between. CDR3 residues: CASRGPPGGKLFF. The CDR3 DNA sequence: TGTGCCAGTAGGGGACCCCCGGGAGGAAAACTGTTTTTT. Together with reference TRBV28 and TRBJ1-4, the CDR3 gives the full variable domain: DVKVTQSSRYLVKRTGEKVFLECVQDMDHENMFWYRQDPGLGLRLIYFSYDVKMKEKGDIPEGYSVSREKKERFSLILESASTNQTSMYLCASRGPPGGKLFFGSGTQLSVL.

For the CDR3, the DNA is TGTGCCATCGGAATTGGGACAGGAGGCTACGAGCAGTACTTC. Protein sequence: CAIGIGTGGYEQYF. The gene calls are TRBV10-3 and TRBJ2-7; 8 positions agree with TRBD1. Per the germline V gene, CDR1 is ENHRY and CDR2 is SYGVKD. The length of the CDR3 is 14 residues. The trim removed 8 bases at V and 3 bases at J, leaving 9 bases unmatched.

This clone is a singleton in its sample. V gene TRBV7-3 combines with J gene TRBJ1-6, with D possibly TRBD1 on 6 matching bases. From germline, CDR1 is SGHTA and CDR2 FQGTGA. V was shortened by 0 bases and J by 8 bases, with 11 bases between the two germline ends. The CDR3 runs 15 residues. The CDR3 coding sequence is TGTGCCAGCAGCTTAACGGCGGGGGCGTATTCACCCCTCCACTTT. This encodes CASSLTAGAYSPLHF. Based on the CDR3 plus reference TRBV7-3 and TRBJ1-6, the full variable domain is GAGVSQTPSNKVTEKGKYVELRCDPISGHTALYWYRQSLGQGPEFLIYFQGTGAADDSGLPNDRFFAVRPEGSVSTLKIQRTERGDSAVYLCASSLTAGAYSPLHFGNGTRLTVT.

This chain's CDR3 is CASSPLNGYTF. CDR3 coding DNA: TGTGCCAGCAGCCCTCTGAATGGCTACACCTTC. The gene calls are TRBV7-8 and TRBJ1-2, with D uncertain. CDR1 and CDR2 from the germline V gene are SGHVS and FQNEAQ. This CDR3 has 11 residues. Trimming left V 5 bases short and J 6 bases short, with 7 bases between.

The rearrangement uses TRBV7-2 and TRBJ1-5, with TRBD1 as a possible D gene (6 bases). V was cut by 0 bases and J by 4 bases, with 13 bases left in between. Germline V CDR1 and CDR2: SGHTA, FQGNSA. The CDR3 has 16 residues. This CDR3 is CASSLAGAGANQPQHF. In nucleotides, the CDR3 is TGTGCCAGCAGCTTAGCTGGGGCAGGGGCAAATCAGCCCCAGCATTTT.

As to this clone: The same CDR3 also results from other DNA sequences found in this sample. CDR3 loop: CASSEHESTDTQYF. The CDR3 DNA follows: TGTGCCAGCAGTGAACACGAGAGCACAGATACGCAGTATTTT. The V call is TRBV6-1, the J call TRBJ2-3; unclear D gene. Trimming cost V 2 bases and J 0 bases, with 6 bases left between them. Germline assignment: CDR1 MNHNS and CDR2 SASEGT. CDR3 size: 14 residues.

J is TRBJ2-1 and V is TRBV12-3 or TRBV12-4; D is undetermined. The ends were cut back, 3 bases at V and 3 bases at J, with 6 bases in the middle. The CDR3 spans 13 residues. Here the CDR3 DNA reads TGTGCCAGCAGTTTTGCGGTCTACAATGAGCAGTTCTTC. Translating gives CASSFAVYNEQFF.

This clone was counted a few times. The chain couples TRBV18 to TRBJ1-6; D is possibly TRBD1 (6 bases). V was trimmed by 2 bases and J by 10 bases, leaving 15 bases between them. The germline gives CDR1 KGHSH, CDR2 LQKENI. The CDR3 spans 15 residues. The CDR3 region is CASSPVGGKDSPLHF. The CDR3 coding sequence is TGTGCCAGCTCACCAGTGGGGGGCAAAGACTCACCCCTCCACTTT. The entire variable domain, with the rest obtained from reference TRBV18 and TRBJ1-6, is as follows: NAGVMQNPRHLVRRRGQEARLRCSPMKGHSHVYWYRQLPEEGLKFMVYLQKENIIDESGMPKERFSAEFPKEGPSILRIQQVVRGDSAAYFCASSPVGGKDSPLHFGNGTRLTVT.

This rearrangement joins TRBV12-3 or TRBV12-4 to TRBJ1-1, with 7 bases aligning to TRBD1. The CDR3 totals 12 residues. The V and J ends lost 11 bases and 4 bases, in that order; junction bases with no gene match: 7. CDR3 bases: TGTGCCGTAAACAGGGGAGCCACTGAAGCTTTCTTT. This encodes CAVNRGATEAFF.

This sequence joins TRBV27 and TRBJ2-7, with TRBD2 as a possible D gene (7 bases). V was clipped by 6 bases and J by 1 base, with 13 bases between them. The length of the CDR3 is 14 residues. Germline V CDR1 and CDR2: MNHEY, SMNVEV (reference sequence). The CDR3 is CASRFAGASYEQYF. The CDR3 bases are TGTGCCAGCAGATTTGCGGGGGCGTCCTACGAGCAGTACTTC.